The T cell receptor beta chain under discussion was sequenced for a study of blood T cells in healthy people across ages. Each donor was a healthy Caucasian individual from Russia, aged about 6 to 90. A minimum of 5.5 micrograms of total RNA was extracted per sample. Study results and limitations: Samples with more naive T cells showed higher observed beta diversity. Older individuals had lower TCR beta diversity per million T cells (the decline was roughly linear).

A sample-barcoded 5' primer and a J-beta primer mix were used in a second PCR of about 6 to 11 cycles. One entry per CDR3 protein, called by TCRdb with MiXCR from the 5' RACE reads. The repertoire holds 910,000 or so distinct CDR3 sequences, with around 54% as singletons. Germline lookup yields CDR1 LNHDA and CDR2 SQIVND (reference sequence). V lost 6 bases, J lost 1 base, and 13 bases lay in between. This CDR3 is built from 14 residues. As concerns this clonotype: Antigen unknown.

Sequenced input: blood. The sequence was obtained from an older woman in good health. The gene calls are TRBV19 and TRBJ2-7; D unclear. In DNA, the CDR3 is TGTGCCAGTAGAACAGCGTATACTTCCTACGAGCAGTACTTC. Amino acids: CASRTAYTSYEQYF.